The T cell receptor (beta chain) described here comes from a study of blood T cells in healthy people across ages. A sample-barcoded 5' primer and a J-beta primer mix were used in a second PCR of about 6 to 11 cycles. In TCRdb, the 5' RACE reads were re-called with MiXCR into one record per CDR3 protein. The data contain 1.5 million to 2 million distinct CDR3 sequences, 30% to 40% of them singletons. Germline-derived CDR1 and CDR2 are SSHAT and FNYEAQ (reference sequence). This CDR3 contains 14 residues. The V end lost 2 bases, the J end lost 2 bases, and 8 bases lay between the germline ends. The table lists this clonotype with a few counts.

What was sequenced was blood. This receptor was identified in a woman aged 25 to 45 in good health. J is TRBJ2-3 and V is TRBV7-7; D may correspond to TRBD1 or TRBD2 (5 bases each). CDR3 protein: CASSLRGDTDTQYF. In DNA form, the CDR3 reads TGTGCCAGCAGCTTAAGAGGGGACACAGATACGCAGTATTTT. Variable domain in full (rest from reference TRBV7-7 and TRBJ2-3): GAGVSQSPRYKVTKRGQDVTLRCDPISSHATLYWYQQALGQGPEFLTYFNYEAQPDKSGLPSDRFSAERPEGSISTLTIQRTEQRDSAMYRCASSLRGDTDTQYFGPGTRLTVL.